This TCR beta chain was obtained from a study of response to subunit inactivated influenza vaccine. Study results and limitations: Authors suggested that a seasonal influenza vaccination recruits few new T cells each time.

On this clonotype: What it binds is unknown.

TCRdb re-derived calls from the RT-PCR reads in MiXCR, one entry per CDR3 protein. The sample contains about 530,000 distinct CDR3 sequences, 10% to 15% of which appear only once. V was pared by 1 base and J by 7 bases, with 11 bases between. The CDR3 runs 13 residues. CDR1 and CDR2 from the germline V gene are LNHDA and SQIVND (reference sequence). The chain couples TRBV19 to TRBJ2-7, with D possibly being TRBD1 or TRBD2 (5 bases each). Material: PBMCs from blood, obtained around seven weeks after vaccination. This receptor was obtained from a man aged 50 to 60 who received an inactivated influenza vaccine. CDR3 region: CASSIGPGSEQYF. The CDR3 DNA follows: TGTGCCAGTAGTATAGGTCCAGGGAGTGAGCAGTACTTC. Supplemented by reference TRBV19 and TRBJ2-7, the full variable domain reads DGGITQSPKYLFRKEGQNVTLSCEQNLNHDAMYWYRQDPGQGLRLIYYSQIVNDFQKGDIAEGYSVSREKKESFPLTVTSAQKNPTAFYLCASSIGPGSEQYFGPGTRLTVT.